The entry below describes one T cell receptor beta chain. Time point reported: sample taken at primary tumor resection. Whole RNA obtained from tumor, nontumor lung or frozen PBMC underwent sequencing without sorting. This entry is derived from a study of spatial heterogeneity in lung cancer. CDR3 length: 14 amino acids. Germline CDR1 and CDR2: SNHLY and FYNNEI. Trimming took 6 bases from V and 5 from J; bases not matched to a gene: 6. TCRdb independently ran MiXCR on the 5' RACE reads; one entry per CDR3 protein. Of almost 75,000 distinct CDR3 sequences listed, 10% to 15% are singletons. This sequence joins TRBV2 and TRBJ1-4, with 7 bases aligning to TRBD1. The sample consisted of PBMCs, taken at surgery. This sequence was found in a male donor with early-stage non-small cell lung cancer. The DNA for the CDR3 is TGTGCCAGCAGCGAGAACAGGGGAAATGAAAAACTGTTTTTT. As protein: CASSENRGNEKLFF.